One and the same sample provided the 18 T cell receptor beta chains below, sequenced in a study of cytomegalovirus exposure and HLA in healthy donors. With 60 Vbeta and 13 Jbeta primers, the PCR was carried out. Sequenced by immunoSEQ multiplex PCR; TCRdb stores in-frame clones only, minus some. The sample includes 150,000 or so clones, less than 85% seen only once; the top ten take 3.5% to 5%. The sequencing input was PBMCs. The receptors shown here come from a man younger than 35 in good health and CMV-seropositive.

A few counts support this clone. J is TRBJ2-7 and V is TRBV7-2; TRBD1 agrees at 11 bases. CDR1 and CDR2 from the germline V gene are SGHTA and FQGNSA. Trimming took 5 bases from V and 5 from J; bases not matched to a gene: 5. The CDR3 is made up of 14 amino acids. The CDR3 here is CASSQDRGLDEQYF. The DNA of the CDR3 is TGTGCCAGCAGCCAGGACAGGGGGCTCGACGAGCAGTACTTC.

This CDR3 reads CASSPSVEQGPLGYTF. As DNA, the CDR3 is TGTGCCAGCTCACCCTCCGTGGAACAGGGCCCTCTAGGCTACACCTTC. The rearrangement uses TRBV18 and TRBJ1-2; TRBD1 might be the D (6 bases). In germline, CDR1 is KGHSH, CDR2 LQKENI. V lost 3 bases and J 8 bases, leaving 22 bases between the germline ends. This CDR3 has 16 amino acids.

The J gene is TRBJ1-6, the V gene TRBV6-5; D perhaps matches TRBD1 (5 bases). V was clipped by 6 bases and J by 7 bases, with 10 bases between them. This CDR3 is built from 13 residues. Germline assignment: CDR1 MNHEY and CDR2 SVGAGI. CDR3 amino acids: CASRGRENSPLHF. CDR3 DNA sequence: TGTGCCAGCAGGGGCAGGGAAAATTCACCCCTCCACTTT.

The rearrangement links TRBV6-1 to TRBJ1-1, with 8 bases matching TRBD1. The CDR3 consists of 16 residues. Trimming cost V 3 bases and J 2 bases; bases outside gene matches: 8. Germline CDR1 is MNHNS and CDR2 is SASEGT. The CDR3 DNA sequence: TGTGCCAGCAGTGACGCCCTCAGGGGGCAAAACACTGAAGCTTTCTTT. This translates into CASSDALRGQNTEAFF.

The chain joins TRBV5-6 to TRBJ1-1; D not certain. The CDR3 sequence is 16 residues long. Germline V CDR1 and CDR2: SGHDT, YYEEEE. Between the trimmed V and J ends, which lost 0 bases and 0 bases, there was a span of 12 bases. In DNA form, the CDR3 reads TGTGCCAGCAGCTTGGATTTTGGGCAGCTGAACACTGAAGCTTTCTTT. This gives the protein CASSLDFGQLNTEAFF.

This chain uses TRBV19 with TRBJ2-3, with 10 bases matching TRBD2. With 5 bases clipped from V and 3 bases from J, the junction kept 5 bases outside the gene matches. From germline, CDR1 is LNHDA and CDR2 SQIVND (reference sequence). The CDR3 extends over 15 amino acids. CDR3 sequence reads: CASSPLAGGTDTQYF. The CDR3 nucleotides are TGTGCCAGTAGTCCCTTAGCGGGAGGAACAGATACGCAGTATTTT.

The rearrangement joins TRBV2 to TRBJ2-5; 10 bases fit TRBD1. Germline loops: CDR1 SNHLY, CDR2 FYNNEI. V dropped 0 bases and J dropped 4; count of bases not matched to a gene: 2. The CDR3 is 15 amino acids. The CDR3 DNA is TGTGCCAGCAGTGAAGCGGGGACAGGGGTAGAGACCCAGTACTTC. Its translation is CASSEAGTGVETQYF.

V usage is TRBV27 and J usage is TRBJ2-7, with D unresolved. Germline lookup yields CDR1 MNHEY and CDR2 SMNVEV (reference sequence). V was trimmed by 6 bases and J by 3 bases, leaving 6 bases between them. The CDR3 totals 11 residues. The CDR3: CASRYNYEQYF. DNA of the CDR3: TGTGCCAGCAGATACAACTACGAGCAGTACTTC.

The chain uses TRBV5-5 and TRBJ2-2; D is unresolved. Trimming stripped 1 base from V and 3 bases from J, with 10 bases between. The CDR3 contains 15 residues. Germline CDR1 and CDR2: SGHKS and YYEKEE (reference sequence). The CDR3 DNA reads TGTGCCAGCAGCTTGAGCCTAACGGACACCGGGGAGCTGTTTTTT. It yields the protein CASSLSLTDTGELFF. The full variable domain, in which reference TRBV5-5 and TRBJ2-2 provide the parts outside the CDR3, is DAGVTQSPTHLIKTRGQQVTLRCSPISGHKSVSWYQQVLGQGPQFIFQYYEKEERGRGNFPDRFSARQFPNYSSELNVNALLLGDSALYLCASSLSLTDTGELFFGEGSRLTVL.

This chain joins TRBV10-3 and TRBJ1-1; D is unclear. From germline, CDR1 is ENHRY and CDR2 SYGVKD. V was pared by 8 bases and J by 0 bases, with 10 bases between. This CDR3 is 13 amino acids long. The CDR3 DNA follows: TGTGCCATCCGTCTCACAGTGAACACTGAAGCTTTCTTT. Translated, it gives CAIRLTVNTEAFF.

The chain carries TRBV5-1 and TRBJ2-3; TRBD2 matches 9 bases. CDR1 is SGHRS and CDR2 is YFSETQ in the germline V gene. This CDR3 has 17 residues. Trimming took 0 bases from V and 5 from J; bases not matched to a gene: 10. CDR3 DNA sequence: TGCGCCAGCAGCTTGGCCCGCGCGGGGGGGCCGGGAGATACGCAGTATTTT. Amino acids: CASSLARAGGPGDTQYF.

This sequence joins TRBV4-3 and TRBJ1-3; 7 bases match TRBD1. CDR3 size: 15 residues. V lost 1 base to trimming and J lost 4 bases; unmatched junction nucleotides: 4. The germline V gene has CDR1 LGHNA and CDR2 YSLEER. The DNA of the CDR3 is TGCGCCAGCAGCCAAGGGAGAGGGGGCGGAAACACCATATATTTT. Its translation: CASSQGRGGGNTIYF.

This chain links TRBV2 with TRBJ1-5; D remains ambiguous. V shed 6 bases and J shed 5 bases, with 8 bases lying between them. The CDR3 has 12 residues. The germline gives CDR1 SNHLY, CDR2 FYNNEI. The CDR3 sequence: CASSDKYQPQHF. CDR3 sequence (DNA): TGTGCCAGCAGCGACAAATATCAGCCCCAGCATTTT.

The chain has TRBV9 and TRBJ1-1; TRBD1 is a possible D gene (5 bases). The CDR3 contains 14 residues. V was pared by 4 bases and J by 6 bases, with 16 bases between. The germline V gene encodes CDR1 SGDLS and CDR2 YYNGEE. The DNA for the CDR3 is TGTGCCAGCAGCTCGTCTATGGCAGGGCCTGAAGCTTTCTTT. Translation: CASSSSMAGPEAFF.

This clone showed up just once. The rearrangement links TRBV7-9 to TRBJ1-5; D perhaps matches TRBD1 (5 bases). V lost 1 base, J lost 4 bases, and 11 bases lay in between. Germline V gene data show CDR1 as SEHNR and CDR2 as FQNEAQ (reference sequence). The CDR3 spans 15 residues. Here the CDR3 reads CASSLVGAENQPQHF. CDR3 nucleotides: TGTGCCAGCAGCTTAGTTGGGGCGGAGAATCAGCCCCAGCATTTT.

This clone was observed a handful of times. V and J are TRBV6-1 and TRBJ2-2, with a tentative D call TRBD2 (6 bases). The germline CDR1 and CDR2 sequences are MNHNS and SASEGT. The CDR3 is made up of 11 amino acids. V was cut by 10 bases and J by 5 bases, with 8 bases left in between. The CDR3 protein is CATAGTGELFF. For the CDR3, the DNA is TGTGCCACCGCGGGGACCGGGGAGCTGTTTTTT.

The rearrangement uses TRBV9 and TRBJ2-5; D uncertain. Trimming shortened V by 0 bases and J by 4 bases, and 10 bases separated the two germline ends. This CDR3 contains 14 residues. The germline CDR1 and CDR2 sequences are SGDLS and YYNGEE. The CDR3 bases are TGTGCCAGCAGCGTAGCGAATCCGGGAGAGACCCAGTACTTC. It is translated as CASSVANPGETQYF. Variable domain in full (rest from reference TRBV9 and TRBJ2-5): DSGVTQTPKHLITATGQRVTLRCSPRSGDLSVYWYQQSLDQGLQFLIQYYNGEERAKGNILERFSAQQFPDLHSELNLSSLELGDSALYFCASSVANPGETQYFGPGTRLLVL.

J is TRBJ2-1 and V is TRBV6-5; 7 bases map to TRBD1. The length of the CDR3 is 13 residues. Germline V lookup: CDR1 MNHEY, CDR2 SVGAGI. The junction had 6 bases not matched to a gene; V was cut back by 8 bases and J by 5 bases. The CDR3 DNA is TGTGCCAGCCACAGAGGGGGCAACAATGAGCAGTTCTTC. It is translated as CASHRGGNNEQFF.